This TCR beta chain was captured in a study of blood T cell repertoires in COVID-19. CDR1 is SGHKS, CDR2 YYEKEE, per germline (reference sequence). Losses at the gene ends were 0 bases for V and 1 base for J; bases not matched to a gene: 8. The CDR3 is made up of 17 amino acids. Original data processing: Amplification of reference gene primers was used by the study to estimate nucleated cell counts. Measured with immunoSEQ multiplex PCR; TCRdb has only the in-frame clones, and not every one. D and trimming were read from the DNA, whereas the V and J calls and clone size are those reported in that table. The sample has some 250,000 clones, approximately 88% seen once.

Sequenced: peripheral blood. The origin of this receptor is a middle-aged man with acute or convalescent COVID-19. The gene calls are TRBV5-5 and TRBJ1-2; TRBD1 agrees at 8 bases. Here the CDR3 reads CASSLVPFGQGNYGYTF. In DNA, the CDR3 is TGTGCCAGCAGCTTGGTACCCTTCGGACAGGGTAACTATGGCTACACCTTC.